Many counts were recorded for the clone carrying this T cell receptor (beta chain). Each CDR3 protein is one row after TCRdb ran MiXCR on the reads. The sample yields approximately 320,000 distinct CDR3 sequences, over 7.5% seen once. This CDR3 contains 15 residues. Germline V lookup: CDR1 SGHVS, CDR2 FQNEAQ. The J segment lost 7 bases and the V segment lost 6 bases, leaving 15 bases of the junction unmatched. The sample is drawn from a study of T cell repertoires in cytomegalovirus infection. The V and J genes are TRBV7-8 and TRBJ2-7; 7 bases are a match to TRBD1. The TCR sequence derives from a human donor in good health (CMV status not recorded). Some clones in this sample may be carry-over from other donors' samples. The specimen sequenced was PBMCs. The CDR3 sequence is CASRPDRAADEEQYF. DNA for the CDR3: TGTGCCAGCAGACCCGACAGGGCCGCCGACGAAGAGCAGTACTTC.